This TCR beta chain was profiled in a study of blood T cell repertoires in COVID-19. This clone has just one count. The table came from immunoSEQ multiplex PCR; TCRdb's copy has only in-frame clones and leaves some out. This table has about 70,000 clones, 80% to 90% appearing once. V gave up 0 bases and J gave up 4 bases, with 7 bases separating them. Germline CDR1 MNHEY, CDR2 SMNVEV (reference sequence). There are 13 residues in the CDR3. The chain recombines TRBV27 with TRBJ2-7; a possible D gene is TRBD2 (5 bases). Sequencing was performed on peripheral blood. This TCR was recovered from an elderly woman with active or convalescent COVID-19. CDR3 region: CASSLSSGYEQYF. In nucleotides, the CDR3 is TGTGCCAGCAGTTTATCCTCGGGGTACGAGCAGTACTTC.